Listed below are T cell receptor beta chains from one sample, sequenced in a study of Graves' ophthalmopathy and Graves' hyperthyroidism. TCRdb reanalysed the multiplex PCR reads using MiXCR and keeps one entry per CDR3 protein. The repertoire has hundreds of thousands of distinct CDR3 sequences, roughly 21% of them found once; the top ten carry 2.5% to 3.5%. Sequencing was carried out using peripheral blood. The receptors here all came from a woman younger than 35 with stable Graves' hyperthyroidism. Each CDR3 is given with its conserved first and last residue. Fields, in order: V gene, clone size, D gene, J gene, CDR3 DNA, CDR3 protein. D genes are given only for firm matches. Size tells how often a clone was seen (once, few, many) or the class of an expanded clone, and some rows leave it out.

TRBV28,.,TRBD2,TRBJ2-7,TGTGCCAGCAGTTTACTAGCGGGAGGCCCATTTGATGGCGAGCAGTACTTC,CASSLLAGGPFDGEQYF
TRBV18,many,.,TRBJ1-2,TGTGCCAGTTCGATGGCAGGCGACGGCTACACCTTC,CASSMAGDGYTF
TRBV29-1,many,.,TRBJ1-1,TGCAGCGTTTGTTCAGGTCGGATGAACACTGAAGCTTTCTTT,CSVCSGRMNTEAFF
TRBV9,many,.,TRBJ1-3,TGTGCCAGCAGCTCGAGAAAAGGGTCCGGAAACACCATATATTTT,CASSSRKGSGNTIYF
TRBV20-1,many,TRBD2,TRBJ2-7,TGCAGTGCCCCCCCCGGGACTAGGTCCCCCGAGCAGTACTTC,CSAPPGTRSPEQYF
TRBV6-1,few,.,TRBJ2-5,TGTGCCAGCAGCCTTGGGACCTCGGGGGAGACCCAGTACTTC,CASSLGTSGETQYF
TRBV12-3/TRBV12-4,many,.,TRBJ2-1,TGTGCCAGCAGTACTGTAGACGAGCAGTTCTTC,CASSTVDEQFF
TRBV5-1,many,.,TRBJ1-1,TGCGCCAGCAGCTTGGCCGGCAGAAAAACTGAAGCTTTCTTT,CASSLAGRKTEAFF
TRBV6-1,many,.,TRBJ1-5,TGTGCCAGCAGTGTGAGTCAGGGCAATCAGCCCCAGCATTTT,CASSVSQGNQPQHF
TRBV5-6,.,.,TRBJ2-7,TGTGCCAGCAGCTTGGACATGAATCACTACGATCAGTACTTC,CASSLDMNHYDQYF
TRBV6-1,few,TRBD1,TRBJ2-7,TGTGCCAGCAGTCAGGGGCAGGGGGCGAGCCACGAGCAGTACTTC,CASSQGQGASHEQYF
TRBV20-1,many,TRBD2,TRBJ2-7,TGCAGTGCTAGAGACCGCCCTGCGGGAGGGTGGGGGCAGTACTTC,CSARDRPAGGWGQYF
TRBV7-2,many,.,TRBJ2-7,TGTGCCAGCAGCTCCTCCCCTACCTACGAGCAGTACTTC,CASSSSPTYEQYF
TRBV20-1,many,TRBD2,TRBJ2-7,TGCAGTGCTAGAGATCCGGTAGCGGGAGACGGCTCCTACGAGCAGTACTTC,CSARDPVAGDGSYEQYF
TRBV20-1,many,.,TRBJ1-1,TGCAGTGCTAGTGTGTGGGGTCCTGAAGCTTTCTTT,CSASVWGPEAFF
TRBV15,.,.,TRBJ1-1,TGTGCCACCAGCAGAGACCTCGGCCGAGGGTTAATCATGAACACTGAAGCTTTCTTT,CATSRDLGRGLIMNTEAFF
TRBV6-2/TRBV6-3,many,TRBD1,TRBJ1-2,TGTGCCAGCACCCCGATCGGGACAGTTTATGGCTACACCTTC,CASTPIGTVYGYTF
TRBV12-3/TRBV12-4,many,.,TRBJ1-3,TGTGCCAGCAGTTTGGGGAGGGCTGGAAACACCATATATTTT,CASSLGRAGNTIYF
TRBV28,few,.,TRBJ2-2,TGTGCCAGCAGTTTAAACAGGGCCGCCGGGGAGCTATTTTTT,CASSLNRAAGELFF
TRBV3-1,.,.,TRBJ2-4,TGTGCCAGCAGCGTGAGGGGTCTCGACATTCAGTACTTC,CASSVRGLDIQYF
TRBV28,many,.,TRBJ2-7,TGTGCCAGCAGTTCAATTCCGGGGCCCTTCTACGAGCAGTACTTC,CASSSIPGPFYEQYF
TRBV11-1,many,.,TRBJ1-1,TGTGCCAGCAGCTTCGCGGCAGGCATCTTGTTGAACACTGAAGCTTTCTTT,CASSFAAGILLNTEAFF
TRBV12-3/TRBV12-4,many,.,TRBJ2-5,TGTGCCAGCAGTTTAGAGGGCCAGCCTAGGTCCGAGACCCAGTACTTC,CASSLEGQPRSETQYF
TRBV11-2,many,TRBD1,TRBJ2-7,TGTGCCAGCAGCTCGGGGGGACAGGGCTCCTACGAGCAGTACTTC,CASSSGGQGSYEQYF
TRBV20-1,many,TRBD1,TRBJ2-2,TGCAGTGCTAGGGATTCCGGGACAGGGAACACCGGGGAGCTGTTTTTT,CSARDSGTGNTGELFF
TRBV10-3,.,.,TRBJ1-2,TGTGCCATCAGCCAACAAACAGTGGACGATGGCTACACCTTC,CAISQQTVDDGYTF
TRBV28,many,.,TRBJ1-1,TGTGCCAGCAGTTCCGTCGGCACTGAAGCTTTCTTT,CASSSVGTEAFF
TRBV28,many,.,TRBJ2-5,TGTGCCAGCAGTTTAATCGGCAGATTGGAGACCCAGTACTTC,CASSLIGRLETQYF
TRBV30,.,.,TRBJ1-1,TGTGCCGCAAATGCGAACACTGAAGCTTTCTTT,CAANANTEAFF
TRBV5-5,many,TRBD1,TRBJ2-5,TGTGCCAGCAGCTTGGAACAGGGGCTGGCAGAGACCCAGTACTTC,CASSLEQGLAETQYF
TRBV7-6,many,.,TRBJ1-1,TGTGCCAGCAGCTCCGGACGGCTCACTGAAGCTTTCTTT,CASSSGRLTEAFF
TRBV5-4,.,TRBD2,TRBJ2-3,TGTGCCAGCAGCTGGATACTGACTAGCGGCACAGATACGCAGTATTTT,CASSWILTSGTDTQYF
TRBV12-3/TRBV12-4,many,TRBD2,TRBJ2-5,TGTGCCAGCGCAGGATGGGGAGCGGGAGGAGAGACCCAGTACTTC,CASAGWGAGGETQYF
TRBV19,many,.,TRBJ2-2,TGTGCCAGTCGTAGGAGTTCGGGCACCGGGGAGCTGTTTTTT,CASRRSSGTGELFF
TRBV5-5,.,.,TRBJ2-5,TGTGCCAGCAGCTTCACGCCCCAACGAGAGACCCAGTACTTC,CASSFTPQRETQYF
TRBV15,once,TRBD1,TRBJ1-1,TGTGCCACCAGCAGGCGGACAGGGGCCCTGAACACTGAAGCTTTCTTT,CATSRRTGALNTEAFF
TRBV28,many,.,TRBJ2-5,TGTGCCAGCAGAGAAACTTCAGGTCACGAGACCCAGTACTTC,CASRETSGHETQYF
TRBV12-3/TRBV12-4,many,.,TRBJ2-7,TGTGCCAGCAGTCCCCTTCAGGGTCCCACCTACGAGCAGTACTTC,CASSPLQGPTYEQYF
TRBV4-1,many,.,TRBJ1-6,TGCGCCAGCAGCCAAGGGGCAGCTAGCTCCTATAATTCACCCCTCCACTTT,CASSQGAASSYNSPLHF
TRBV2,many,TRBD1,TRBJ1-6,TGTGCCAGTCGCCGAGGACAGGGAAATTCACCCCTCCACTTT,CASRRGQGNSPLHF